This TCR beta chain came from a study of Ad26.COV2.S vaccination and SARS-CoV-2 variants (dated by TCRdb to 2020 to 2022). Context from the whole study: TCRbeta repertoire sequencing served as the tool for gauging how specific and how broad the SARS-CoV-2-reactive T cell receptors were following Ad26.COV2.S vaccination. The TCR-sequenced set comprised around 30 samples: some 19 Ad26.COV2.S vaccine recipients, 5 placebo recipients and 8 SARS-CoV-2 convalescent individuals. Summary of the overall study and its limitations: Ad26.COV2.S recipients had higher spike-specific TCR breadth than placebo recipients (P = 0.0014). Non-spike TCR breadth was comparable between vaccine and placebo recipients, consistent with the vaccine containing only spike. It was noted by the authors that total T cell responses may have been underestimated by the TCR breadth and depth analyses. After vaccination, spike-specific CD8+ and CD4+ T cell responses were reported to show substantial breadth.

With respect to this clone: Its antigen specificity is not known. Base qualities are not provided; no much larger clone lies one nucleotide away.

Reading from cysteine to phenylalanine, the CDR3 counts 16 amino acids. The kept DNA is CDR3 alone, 48 bases in frame from the first base. The germline V gene (reference sequence) sets CDR1 to LNHNV and CDR2 to YYDKDF. V loses 5 bases, J loses 10 bases, and the germline ends lie 26 bases apart. The immunoSEQ Assay was used to sequence TCRbeta CDR3 regions. After extraction, genomic DNA underwent amplification by bias-controlled multiplex PCR, followed by high-throughput sequencing. Per the source publication's procedure: Collapsing and filtering of sequences were performed to quantify the absolute abundance of each unique TCRbeta CDR3 region. T cell fraction was estimated by normalizing TCRbeta template counts to usable DNA, with usable DNA measured through amplification of reference genes found in all nucleated cells. Repertoire TCRs were annotated as SARS-CoV-2-specific when V gene, CDR3 amino acid sequence and J gene were exactly matched to a known reactive TCR set. MIRA supplied the reference SARS-CoV-2 TCR set, which was filtered for enrichment in COVID-19-positive ImmuneCODE repertoires so that public or cross-reactive TCRs were removed. Based on the MIRA antigens, annotated TCRs were further analysed at the level of specific ORF or position within ORF. Depth was the summed frequency of annotated unique rearrangements, while breadth was defined as annotated unique rearrangements over total unique productive rearrangements. Two-sided Wilcoxon rank-sum tests were used to compare TCR breadth between groups. In its TCRdb copy, this immuneACCESS table keeps in-frame sequences only and misses some clones. Where compared with another copy, unresolved V genes explain less than half of these, and the others have no known cause. That table gives V, J and clone size, and the DNA gave D and trimming. Present in this sample are approximately 400,000 clones, roughly nine tenths of which were seen just once. Roughly 3.9% of the sample belongs to the ten largest clones.

Interpreted using the paper, the time point label stands for: individuals recovered from natural SARS-CoV-2 infection. The receptor comes from a human donor who had recovered from COVID-19. The source material was peripheral blood, sampled after recovery from COVID-19. The chain uses TRBV15 and TRBJ1-1; the D segment could be TRBD1, given 5 matching bases. The encoded CDR3 is CATSSPGEAGLAGAFF. The nucleotide sequence is given as TGTGCCACCAGCTCCCCCGGGGAAGCAGGGCTCGCTGGAGCTTTCTTT.